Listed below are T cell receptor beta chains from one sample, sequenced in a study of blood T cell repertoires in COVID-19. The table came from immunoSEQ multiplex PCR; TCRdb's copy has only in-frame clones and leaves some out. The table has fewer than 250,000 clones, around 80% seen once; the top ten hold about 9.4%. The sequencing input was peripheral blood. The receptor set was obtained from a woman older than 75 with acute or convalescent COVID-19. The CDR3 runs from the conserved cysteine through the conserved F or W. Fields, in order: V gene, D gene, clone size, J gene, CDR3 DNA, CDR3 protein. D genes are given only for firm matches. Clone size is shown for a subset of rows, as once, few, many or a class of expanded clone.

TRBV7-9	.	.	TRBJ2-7	TGTGCCAGCAGTCTAGACGTAACCTACGAGCAGTACTTC	CASSLDVTYEQYF
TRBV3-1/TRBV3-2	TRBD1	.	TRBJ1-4	TGTGCCAGCACCTCTCACACAGGGGCAACTAATGAAAAACTGTTTTTT	CASTSHTGATNEKLFF
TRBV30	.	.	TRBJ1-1	TGTGCCTGGAGCCGAGACAGATCCACTGAAGCTTTCTTT	CAWSRDRSTEAFF
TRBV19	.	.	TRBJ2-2	TGTGCCAGTAGTAAGCCCCCGGGGGGCGCCGGGGAGCTGTTTTTT	CASSKPPGGAGELFF
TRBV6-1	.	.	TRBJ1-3	TGTGCCAGCAGTGAAGGCCGGGGGGCAGGTGAAAACACCATATATTTT	CASSEGRGAGENTIYF
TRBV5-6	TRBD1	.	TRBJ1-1	TGTGCCAGCAGCTCGGGACAGGGACAGGGGAGATCAGCTTTCTTT	CASSSGQGQGRSAFF
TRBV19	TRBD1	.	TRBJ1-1	TGTGCCAGTACCGAAATAGGGGGCTGGGGCACTGAAGCTTTCTTT	CASTEIGGWGTEAFF
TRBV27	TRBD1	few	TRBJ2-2	TGTGCCAGCAGTTTAGGACAGGGGAGGACCGGGGAGCTGTTTTTT	CASSLGQGRTGELFF
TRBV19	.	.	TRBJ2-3	TGTGCCAGTAGTATAGGGGCCAGGGTCACAGATACGCAGTATTTT	CASSIGARVTDTQYF
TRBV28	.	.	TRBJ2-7	TGTGCCAGCAGATCCCCAGCGAGCTCCTACGAGCAGTACTTC	CASRSPASSYEQYF
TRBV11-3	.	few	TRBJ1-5	TGTGCCAGCAGCTTGGGGAGGGATCAGCCCCAGCATTTT	CASSLGRDQPQHF
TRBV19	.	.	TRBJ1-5	TGTGCCAGTAGCCTTGGGGGAGGAGGTCAGCCCCAGCATTTT	CASSLGGGGQPQHF
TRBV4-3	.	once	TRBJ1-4	TGCGCCAGCAGCCGCGGGACCTTCCAAGAGGAAAAACTGTTTTTT	CASSRGTFQEEKLFF
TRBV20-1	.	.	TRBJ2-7	TGCAGTGCTAATGACCTTGCCTACGAGCAGTACTTC	CSANDLAYEQYF
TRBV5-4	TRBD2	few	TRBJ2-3	TGTGCCAGCAGCTTAGGAGCGGGGGGGCCCGCAGATACGCAGTATTTT	CASSLGAGGPADTQYF
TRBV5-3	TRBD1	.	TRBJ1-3	TGTGCCAGAAGCGCAGGGACAGGGGGTAGAAACACCATATATTTT	CARSAGTGGRNTIYF
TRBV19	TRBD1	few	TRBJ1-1	TGTGCCAGTAGTATAGAGCGGGACAGGGTAATGAACACTGAAGCTTTCTTT	CASSIERDRVMNTEAFF
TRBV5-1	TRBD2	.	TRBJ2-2	TGCGCCAGCAGCTTGGCCCAGGGGGGGACTAGCGGGAGTTCCGGGGAGCTGTTTTTT	CASSLAQGGTSGSSGELFF
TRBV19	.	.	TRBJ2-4	TGTGCCAGTAGTATAGTTGGGCTAGAAGGGGATATTCAGTACTTC	CASSIVGLEGDIQYF
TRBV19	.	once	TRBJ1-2	TGTGCCAGTAGTATTCAGCCAGGGTCAAACTATGGCTACACCTTC	CASSIQPGSNYGYTF
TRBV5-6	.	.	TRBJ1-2	TGTGCCAGCAGCTTGACAATAACAGTAAACTATGGCTACACCTTC	CASSLTITVNYGYTF
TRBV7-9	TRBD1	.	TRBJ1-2	TGTGCCAGCAGCTTAGCGCAGGGGGCGGACTATGGCTACACCTTC	CASSLAQGADYGYTF
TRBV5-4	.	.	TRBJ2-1	TGTGCCAGCAGCTTGGTGCGGGGGCAAGGCAATGAGCAGTTCTTC	CASSLVRGQGNEQFF
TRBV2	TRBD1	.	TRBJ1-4	TGTGCCAGCAGCCAAGGACAGGCGGAAAAACTGTTTTTT	CASSQGQAEKLFF
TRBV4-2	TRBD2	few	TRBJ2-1	TGTGCCAGCAGCCAAGGACTAGCGGGATACAATGAGCAGTTCTTC	CASSQGLAGYNEQFF
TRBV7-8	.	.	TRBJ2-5	TGTGCCAGCAGCCCGGCGGGACTGCGGCTGAGGGAGACCCAGTACTTC	CASSPAGLRLRETQYF
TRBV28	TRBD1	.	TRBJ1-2	TGTGCCAGCTCGCCCAGGACAGGTGACCTTGGGCAGGGCTACACCTTC	CASSPRTGDLGQGYTF
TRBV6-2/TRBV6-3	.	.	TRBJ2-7	TGTGCCAGCAGTTACCTCGGGGCAGGGGATGGCGAGCAGTACTTC	CASSYLGAGDGEQYF
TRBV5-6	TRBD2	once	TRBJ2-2	TGTGCCAGCAGCTTGGCCCAGCGGGGGGTACCCGGGGAGCTGTTTTTT	CASSLAQRGVPGELFF
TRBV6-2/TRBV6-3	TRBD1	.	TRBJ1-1	TGTGCCAGCAGTTCAACCGACAGGGTCACTGAAGCTTTCTTT	CASSSTDRVTEAFF
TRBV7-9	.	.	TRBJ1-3	TGTGCCAGCAGCTTAGGGGGAGATCACTCTGGAAACACCATATATTTT	CASSLGGDHSGNTIYF
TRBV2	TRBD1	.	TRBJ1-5	TGTGCCAGCAGCACCACCGGGACAGGGGGTCAGCCCCAGCATTTT	CASSTTGTGGQPQHF
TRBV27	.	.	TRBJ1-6	TGTGCCAGCAGACAGGGTTTTATGAATTCACCCCTCCACTTT	CASRQGFMNSPLHF
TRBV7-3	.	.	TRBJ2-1	TGTGCCAGCAGCTTAGAAGGGCGGGTAGACTACAATGAGCAGTTCTTC	CASSLEGRVDYNEQFF
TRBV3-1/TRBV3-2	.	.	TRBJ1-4	TGTGCCAGCAGCCAACGGGACACCACTTCAACTAATGAAAAACTGTTTTTT	CASSQRDTTSTNEKLFF
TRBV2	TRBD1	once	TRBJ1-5	TGTGCCAGCAGTACAGGGGGCGGAGGTCAGCCCCAGCATTTT	CASSTGGGGQPQHF
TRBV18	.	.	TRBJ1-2	TGTGCCAGCTCACCTCCAACAGGGACCAACTATGGCTACACCTTC	CASSPPTGTNYGYTF
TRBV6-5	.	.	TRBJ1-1	TGTGCCAGCAGTTACTCGATCGGACTTCAGAACACTGAAGCTTTCTTT	CASSYSIGLQNTEAFF
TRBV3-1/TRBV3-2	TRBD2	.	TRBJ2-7	TGTGCCAGCAGCCAGCTAGCGGGGACCTACGAGCAGTACTTC	CASSQLAGTYEQYF
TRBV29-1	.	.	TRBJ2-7	TGCAGCGTTGCAATCCAGGGTGGGATCTACGAGCAGTACTTC	CSVAIQGGIYEQYF